The 8 T cell receptor beta chains below were found in one sample sequenced in a study of shared clonotypes between healthy human individuals. The method was immunoSEQ multiplex PCR; TCRdb's version includes in-frame clones alone and lacks a portion of them. The data contain roughly 1,800,000 clones, approximately 95% of them seen just once; the ten biggest clones take up 0.95% to 1.5%. The naive CD8 population came from CD45RO-negative cells selected for CCR7, without terminally differentiated effector memory CD45RA+ cells. The sequenced sample consisted of naive CD8+ T cells sorted from blood. The receptors come from a man aged 18 to 29 in good health.

The chain combines TRBV28 with TRBJ1-6; 8 nucleotides agree with TRBD1. The junction had 13 bases not matched to a gene; V was cut back by 10 bases and J by 11 bases. Per germline, CDR1 MDHEN and CDR2 SYDVKM. CDR3 length: 14 amino acids. This CDR3 reads CATRTGSTRAPLHF. CDR3 coding DNA: TGTGCCACCCGGACAGGGTCGACCCGCGCACCCCTCCACTTT.

This clone was observed once. The chain couples TRBV7-9 to TRBJ2-1; 10 nucleotides agree with TRBD1. Germline lookup yields CDR1 SEHNR and CDR2 FQNEAQ (reference sequence). The CDR3 is made up of 16 amino acids. V trimming: 4 bases; J trimming: 10 bases; junction bases outside the gene matches: 13. In DNA form, the CDR3 reads TGTGCCAGCAGCTCCGCCGGGACAGGGGCGTTACGGGAGCAGTTCTTC. Its translation: CASSSAGTGALREQFF.

The genes are TRBV6-5 and TRBJ2-7, with 9 nucleotides matching TRBD1. Germline lookup yields CDR1 MNHEY and CDR2 SVGAGI. With V trimmed by 6 bases and J by 6 bases, 12 bases remained unmatched. CDR3 length: 15 amino acids. The CDR3 loop is CASSPGTGLSVEQYF. CDR3 coding DNA: TGTGCCAGCAGCCCCGGGACAGGGCTTTCGGTCGAGCAGTACTTC.

This clone appeared a single time. V and J are TRBV7-9 and TRBJ2-1; TRBD2 might be the D (5 bases). The germline gives CDR1 SEHNR, CDR2 FQNEAQ (reference sequence). This CDR3 comprises 14 residues. V lost 1 base and J 9 bases, leaving 13 bases between the germline ends. The DNA of the CDR3 is TGTGCCAGCAGCTTAGATCACGGGGTCGGTGAGCAGTTCTTC. It codes for CASSLDHGVGEQFF.

The genes are TRBV6-1 and TRBJ2-5, with TRBD1 identical over 9 bases. Germline loops: CDR1 MNHNS, CDR2 SASEGT. V shed 3 bases and J 5 bases; nucleotides not matched to a gene: 7. The CDR3 spans 15 residues. The CDR3 DNA sequence: TGTGCCAGCAGTGACCCGGGACAGGGAGCCGAGACCCAGTACTTC. Protein: CASSDPGQGAETQYF.

The chain is built from TRBV15 and TRBJ2-3, with 10 bases matching TRBD1. The CDR3 is made up of 16 amino acids. The germline CDR1 and CDR2 sequences are LNHNV and YYDKDF (reference sequence). Trimming removed 4 bases from V and 2 bases from J; junction bases left unmatched: 6. The CDR3 region is CATSNEGQGPTDTQYF. CDR3 sequence (DNA): TGTGCCACCAGCAACGAGGGACAGGGGCCCACAGATACGCAGTATTTT.

The chain uses TRBV6-5 and TRBJ1-1; D is unclear. Looked up from germline, CDR1 is MNHEY and CDR2 is SVGAGI. The V and J ends lost 7 bases and 3 bases respectively, with 12 bases between them. This CDR3 has 13 residues. The CDR3: CASTLAPHTEAFF. The CDR3 bases are TGTGCCAGCACCCTCGCACCCCACACTGAAGCTTTCTTT.

The rearrangement joins TRBV20-1 to TRBJ2-4; D gene unclear. CDR1 and CDR2 (germline): DFQATT, SNEGSKA (reference sequence). Trimming left V 6 bases short and J 9 bases short, with 12 bases between. The CDR3 totals 11 residues. The CDR3 DNA reads as TGCAGTGCACCTAAGGTTGGCATTCAGTACTTC. Its protein product is CSAPKVGIQYF.